One sample yielded the 13 T cell receptor beta chains listed below, sequenced in a study of cytomegalovirus exposure and HLA in healthy donors (dated by TCRdb to about 2017). The library was obtained by the immunoSEQ multiplex PCR assay. A mixture of 60 forward primers for TCR Vbeta segments and 13 reverse primers for TCR Jbeta segments was used in the multiplex PCR. TCRdb took over this immuneACCESS table, retaining in-frame rearrangements with V and J assigned. Such tables are incomplete; in checked studies, under half of the missing clones stem from an unresolved V gene, and the remainder is unexplained. In all, the sample holds approximately 170,000 clones, and 85% of those were seen once. In total, the top ten clones hold 1% of the sample. Sample: PBMCs. The source of these receptors is a boy between 2 and 10 years old in good health and CMV-seronegative.

The CDR3 sequence is CASSLASRAQYF. The DNA for the CDR3 is TGTGCCAGCAGCTTAGCGAGCAGGGCCCAGTACTTC. The V call is TRBV7-9, the J call TRBJ2-5; tentative D call: TRBD1 (5 bases). The CDR3 extends over 12 amino acids. From germline, CDR1 is SEHNR and CDR2 FQNEAQ (reference sequence). Trimming cost V 0 bases and J 9 bases, with 8 bases left between them.

V is TRBV30 and J is TRBJ1-2; maybe TRBD1 (6 bases). This CDR3 region has 15 residues. Germline V gives CDR1 GTSNPN, CDR2 SVGIG (reference sequence). V was clipped by 3 bases and J by 1 base, with 15 bases between them. The CDR3 here is CAWRTTGTINYGYTF. DNA of the CDR3: TGTGCCTGGAGGACAACAGGGACTATTAACTATGGCTACACCTTC.

The V gene is TRBV29-1, the J gene TRBJ2-2, with 8 bases that match TRBD1. V lost 6 bases and J lost 0; bases outside the gene matches: 0. Germline-derived CDR1 and CDR2 are SQVTM and ANQGSEA. This CDR3 is built from 13 residues. The CDR3 loop is CSVQGANTGELFF. In DNA, the CDR3 is TGCAGCGTACAGGGGGCGAACACCGGGGAGCTGTTTTTT.

On this clone: A junction end diverges from the germline sequence, so it may reflect a read error. The chain links TRBV5-4 to TRBJ2-1; 13 nucleotides match TRBD2. Germline V CDR1 and CDR2: SGHNT, YYREEE (reference sequence). The CDR3 totals 10 residues. The CDR3 spells CASILAGGVF. The CDR3 DNA is TGTGCCAGCATACTAGCGGGGGGGGTCTTC.

This clone was counted once. The rearrangement uses TRBV28 and TRBJ2-3, with 8 bases identical to TRBD1. Trimming at V came to 2 bases and at J to 3 bases, leaving 7 bases not matched to a gene. Germline CDR1 reads MDHEN; CDR2 reads SYDVKM. The length of the CDR3 is 16 residues. The CDR3 sequence: CASSLGQGAATDTQYF. In nucleotides, the CDR3 is TGTGCCAGCAGTTTAGGCCAGGGGGCCGCAACAGATACGCAGTATTTT.

The chain employs TRBV14 and TRBJ2-1, with TRBD2 matching over 7 bases. Germline V lookup: CDR1 SGHDN, CDR2 FVKESK. Trimming removed 4 bases from V and 8 bases from J; junction bases left unmatched: 8. The CDR3 sequence is 14 residues long. The CDR3 loop is CASSLGLDWDEQFF. In DNA, the CDR3 is TGTGCCAGCAGCCTTGGACTAGATTGGGATGAGCAGTTCTTC.

The rearrangement joins TRBV7-8 to TRBJ2-5, with D uncertain. Germline lookup yields CDR1 SGHVS and CDR2 FQNEAQ. V was shortened by 4 bases and J by 5 bases, with 29 bases between the two germline ends. The CDR3 totals 19 residues. CDR3 DNA sequence: TGTGCCAGCAGCTATAAGAAAAAGTCGAGAGGCAAAATGTGGGAGACCCAGTACTTC. As protein: CASSYKKKSRGKMWETQYF.

The chain employs TRBV5-8 and TRBJ2-5; 10 bases fit TRBD1. V shed 0 bases and J 5 bases; nucleotides not matched to a gene: 7. In germline, CDR1 is SGHTS, CDR2 YDEGEE. This CDR3 contains 16 residues. The CDR3 region is CASSLGPGQGPETQYF. CDR3 DNA: TGTGCCAGCAGCTTGGGGCCGGGACAGGGGCCGGAGACCCAGTACTTC.

V and J are TRBV2 and TRBJ1-1, with 8 bases lining up with TRBD1. CDR1 is SNHLY, CDR2 FYNNEI, per germline. V lost 5 bases to trimming and J lost 0 bases; unmatched junction nucleotides: 2. There are 14 residues in the CDR3. CDR3 nucleotide sequence: TGTGCCAGCAGTCGACAGGGGTTGAACACTGAAGCTTTCTTT. Amino acid sequence: CASSRQGLNTEAFF.

The chain has TRBV6-1 and TRBJ2-7, with TRBD1 matching over 11 bases. Germline V gene data show CDR1 as MNHNS and CDR2 as SASEGT. V shed 10 bases, J shed 3 bases, and the junction held 11 bases outside the gene matches. There are 15 residues in the CDR3. CDR3 DNA sequence: TGTGCCACAGAACGGGGGACAGGGGGTGTCTACGAGCAGTACGTC. It is translated as CATERGTGGVYEQYV.

The CDR3 sequence is CASSSGISPVDEQFF. For the CDR3, the DNA is TGTGCCAGCAGCTCCGGGATAAGTCCCGTCGATGAGCAGTTCTTC. V is TRBV11-3 and J is TRBJ2-1, with D perhaps TRBD2 (5 bases). Per the germline V gene, CDR1 is SGHNT and CDR2 is YENEEA. This CDR3 contains 15 residues. Trimming took off 4 bases at V and 8 bases at J, with 18 bases between the two ends.

The table lists this clone with a few counts. This sequence joins TRBV25-1 and TRBJ1-1; perhaps TRBD1 as D (6 bases). Germline V CDR1 and CDR2: MGHDK, SYGVNS. The CDR3 consists of 14 residues. Between the trimmed V and J ends, which lost 6 bases and 1 base, there was a span of 12 bases. CDR3 DNA sequence: TGTGCCAGCAGGGCACTGGGGGCGAACACTGAAGCTTTCTTT. Translation gives CASRALGANTEAFF. The complete variable domain, with remaining parts taken from reference TRBV25-1 and TRBJ1-1, reads EADIYQTPRYLVIGTGKKITLECSQTMGHDKMYWYQQDPGMELHLIHYSYGVNSTEKGDLSSESTVSRIRTEHFPLTLESARPSHTSQYLCASRALGANTEAFFGQGTRLTVV.

The V gene is TRBV9, the J gene TRBJ2-3, with TRBD2 matching over 8 bases. Per germline, CDR1 SGDLS and CDR2 YYNGEE. The V segment lost 0 bases and the J segment 2 bases; nucleotides outside the gene matches: 8. The CDR3 loop spans 17 amino acids. CDR3 sequence (DNA): TGTGCCAGCAGCGTAGATCCTAGCGGGCTAGTCACAGATACGCAGTATTTT. This sequence encodes CASSVDPSGLVTDTQYF.